These T cell receptor beta chains were read from a single sample in a study of blood T cell repertoires in COVID-19. TCRdb's copy holds only in-frame clones and misses some; the assay was immunoSEQ multiplex PCR. The sample carries 300,000 to 350,000 clones, nearly 90% recorded once. Sequenced sample: PBMCs or T cells enriched from blood (not recorded which). The receptors were gathered from a woman between 18 and 29 years old with acute COVID-19. The CDR3 runs from the conserved cysteine through the conserved F or W. D genes are given only for firm matches. Expanded clones are given a class, and other clones once, few, many or no size at all.

TRBJ2-7 TRBD2 once TRBV19 TGTGCCAGTAGTGCAGGACTAGCGGTTAACGAGCAGTACTTC CASSAGLAVNEQYF
TRBJ1-5 TRBD1 - TRBV27 TGTGCCAGCAGTTTATCGGGGGCAGGGGGTCAGCCCCAGCATTTT CASSLSGAGGQPQHF
TRBJ1-5 - - TRBV5-1 TGCGCCAGCAGCCAACAGGGTGATCAGCCCCAGCATTTT CASSQQGDQPQHF
TRBJ2-1 - - TRBV27 TGTGCCAGCCGCGGAGAGTTGGACTCCTACAATGAGCAGTTCTTC CASRGELDSYNEQFF
TRBJ2-7 - - TRBV25-1 TGTGCCAGCAGTTCAGGGTTCTACGAGCAGTACTTC CASSSGFYEQYF
TRBJ1-4 - once TRBV19 TGTGCCAGTAGTACGCGGACACTTCCTAATGAAAAACTGTTTTTT CASSTRTLPNEKLFF
TRBJ2-7 TRBD1 - TRBV9 TGTGCCAGCAGCACTTCACAGGGGGGATCGGTCGAGCAGTACTTC CASSTSQGGSVEQYF
TRBJ1-2 - - TRBV7-3 TGTGCCAGCAGCCCGGACAGCACTAACTATGGCTACACCTTC CASSPDSTNYGYTF
TRBJ2-7 - - TRBV20-1 TGCAGTGCTAGTCCAGGGGGGTCGGGTTACGAGCAGTACTTC CSASPGGSGYEQYF
TRBJ2-3 TRBD2 - TRBV29-1 TGCAGCGGAACCGGGACTAGCGGGAGGGAAGCGGGGGATACGCAGTATTTT CSGTGTSGREAGDTQYF
TRBJ1-5 - - TRBV29-1 TGCAGCGTTGAGCGGCCGACCTTTTCAAATCAGCCCCAGCATTTT CSVERPTFSNQPQHF
TRBJ1-2 TRBD1 - TRBV27 TGTGCCAGCAGTCCCCCAGGACAGGGTTATGGCTACACCTTC CASSPPGQGYGYTF
TRBJ2-2 TRBD1 - TRBV11-3 TGTGCCAGCAGCTTTGACAGGGCTTCCACCGGGGAGCTGTTTTTT CASSFDRASTGELFF
TRBJ1-1 - - TRBV6-1 TGTGCCAGCAGTGAAGAGGCTGGAGGCGTTGAAGCTTTCTTT CASSEEAGGVEAFF
TRBJ2-1 - - TRBV28 TGTGCCAGCTTCAGCCTCGACTCGCAGCTGTTCTTC CASFSLDSQLFF
TRBJ1-2 - few TRBV12-3/TRBV12-4 TGTGCCAGCAGTCTCCTCAGTAGCTACACCTTC CASSLLSSYTF
TRBJ2-3 - - TRBV11-2 TGTGCCAGCAGCCGTAATAGGGAGGATACGCAGTATTTT CASSRNREDTQYF
TRBJ2-1 TRBD2 - TRBV11-3 TGTGCCAGCAGAAGCGGGAGTTTTGGCAATGAGCAGTTCTTC CASRSGSFGNEQFF
TRBJ2-7 TRBD2 - TRBV19 TGTGCCAGTAGTATAGCTCCCCCCGGGACTAGCGGTTACGAGCAGTACTTC CASSIAPPGTSGYEQYF
TRBJ2-6 TRBD1 - TRBV5-8 TGTGCCAGCCGCGGACAGGGTCTGATCTCTGGGGCCAACGTCCTGACTTTC CASRGQGLISGANVLTF
TRBJ2-1 - - TRBV25-1 TGTGCCAGCAGTGATAGCGGTTACTCCTACAATGAGCAGTTCTTC CASSDSGYSYNEQFF
TRBJ1-1 - - TRBV14 TGTGCCAGCGGGTCACAGCTCACTGAAGCTTTCTTT CASGSQLTEAFF
TRBJ1-1 - - TRBV7-2 TGTGCCAGCAGCCCCCGGGCGCCGGGGGGCACTGAAGCTTTCTTT CASSPRAPGGTEAFF
TRBJ1-5 - once TRBV18 TGTGCCAGCTCACCACGCAGAAGCAATCAGCCCCAGCATTTT CASSPRRSNQPQHF
TRBJ1-4 TRBD1 - TRBV19 TGTGCCAGTAGCTTCCGAACAGGGGCAACTAATGAAAAACTGTTTTTT CASSFRTGATNEKLFF
TRBJ1-5 TRBD1 - TRBV29-1 TGCAGCGTTGAGACAGGGGTAGGTAATCAGCCCCAGCATTTT CSVETGVGNQPQHF